This T cell receptor (beta chain) is drawn from a study of T-cell memory formation after mild COVID-19. Across the study: TCR clusters largely stayed donor specific.

Losses at the gene ends were 6 bases for V and 8 bases for J; bases not matched to a gene: 5. The germline V gene encodes CDR1 SNHLY and CDR2 FYNNEI. The CDR3 length is 13 residues. Notes on the study in general: Contracting clones from day 15 to 85 showed balanced CD4/CD8; later expanders favored CD4+. Among CD4+ contracting clones, most were CM and EM, and CD8+ ones EMRA.

TCRdb passed the 5' RACE reads through MiXCR, listing each CDR3 protein once. In the table there are approximately 290,000 distinct CDR3 sequences, 15% to 20% of which are singletons. Of note for this clonotype: Its antigen is undetermined.

The chain combines TRBV2 with TRBJ1-1; 11 nucleotides agree with TRBD1. Material: PBMCs or a T cell subset sorted from them (not recorded which). The receptor's source is a man aged 18 to 29 who had mild COVID-19 (a few samples of this study predate the infection). Cell type and time point are not known. In nucleotides, the CDR3 is TGTGCCAGCAGGGTCGGGACAGGGGGAGAAGCTTTCTTT. Amino acid sequence: CASRVGTGGEAFF.